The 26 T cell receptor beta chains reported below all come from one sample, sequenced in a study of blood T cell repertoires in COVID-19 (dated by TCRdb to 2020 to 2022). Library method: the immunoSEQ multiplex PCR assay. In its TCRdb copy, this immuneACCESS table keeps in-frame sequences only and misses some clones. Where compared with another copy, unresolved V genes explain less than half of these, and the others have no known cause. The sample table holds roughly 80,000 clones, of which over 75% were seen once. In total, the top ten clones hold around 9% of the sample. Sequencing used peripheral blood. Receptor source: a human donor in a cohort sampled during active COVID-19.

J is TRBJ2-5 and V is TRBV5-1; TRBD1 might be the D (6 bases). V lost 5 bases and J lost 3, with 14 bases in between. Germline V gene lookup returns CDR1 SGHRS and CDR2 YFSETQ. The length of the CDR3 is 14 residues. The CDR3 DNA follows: TGCGCCAGCAGTTTCCGGGACAAAGAAGAGACCCAGTACTTC. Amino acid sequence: CASSFRDKEETQYF.

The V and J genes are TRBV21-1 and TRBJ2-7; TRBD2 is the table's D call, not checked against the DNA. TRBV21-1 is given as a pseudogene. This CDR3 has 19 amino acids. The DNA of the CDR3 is TGTGCCAGCAGCAAAGATGCGGGTGGGCTAGCGGGGGGTGGAGGCGAGCAGTACTTC. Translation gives CASSKDAGGLAGGGGEQYF.

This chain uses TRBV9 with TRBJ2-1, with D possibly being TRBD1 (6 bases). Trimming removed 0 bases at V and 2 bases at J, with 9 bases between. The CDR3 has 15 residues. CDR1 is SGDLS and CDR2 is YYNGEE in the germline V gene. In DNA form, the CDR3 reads TGTGCCAGCAGCGTAGAACAGGGCCCCTACAATGAGCAGTTCTTC. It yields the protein CASSVEQGPYNEQFF. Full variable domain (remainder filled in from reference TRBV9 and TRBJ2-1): DSGVTQTPKHLITATGQRVTLRCSPRSGDLSVYWYQQSLDQGLQFLIQYYNGEERAKGNILERFSAQQFPDLHSELNLSSLELGDSALYFCASSVEQGPYNEQFFGPGTRLTVL.

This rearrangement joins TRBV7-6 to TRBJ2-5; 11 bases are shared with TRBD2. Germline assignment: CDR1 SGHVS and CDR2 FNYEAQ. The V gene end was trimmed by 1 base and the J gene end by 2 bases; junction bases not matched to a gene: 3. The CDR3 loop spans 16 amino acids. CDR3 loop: CASSLGLAGGQETQYF. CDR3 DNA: TGTGCCAGCAGCTTAGGGCTAGCGGGAGGACAAGAGACCCAGTACTTC. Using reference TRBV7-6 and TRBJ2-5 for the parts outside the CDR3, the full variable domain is GAGVSQSPRYKVTKRGQDVALRCDPISGHVSLYWYRQALGQGPEFLTYFNYEAQQDKSGLPNDRFSAERPEGSISTLTIQRTEQRDSAMYRCASSLGLAGGQETQYFGPGTRLLVL.

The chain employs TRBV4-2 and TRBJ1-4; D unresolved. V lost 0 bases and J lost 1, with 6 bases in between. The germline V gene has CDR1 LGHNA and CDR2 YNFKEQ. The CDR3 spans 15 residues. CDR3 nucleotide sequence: TGTGCCAGCAGCCAAGATCGTAAAACTAATGAAAAACTGTTTTTT. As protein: CASSQDRKTNEKLFF.

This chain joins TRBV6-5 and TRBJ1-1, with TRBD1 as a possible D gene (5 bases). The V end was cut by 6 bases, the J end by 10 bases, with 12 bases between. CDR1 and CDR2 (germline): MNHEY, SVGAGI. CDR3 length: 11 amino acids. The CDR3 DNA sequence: TGTGCCAGCAGCGGTGACAGCGCAGCTTTCTTT. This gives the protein CASSGDSAAFF.

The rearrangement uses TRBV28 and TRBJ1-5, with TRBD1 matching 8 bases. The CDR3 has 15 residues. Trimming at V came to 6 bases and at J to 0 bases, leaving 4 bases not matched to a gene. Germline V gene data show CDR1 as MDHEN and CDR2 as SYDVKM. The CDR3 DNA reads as TGTGCCAGCAGGTCGACAGGGGATAGCAATCAGCCCCAGCATTTT. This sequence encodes CASRSTGDSNQPQHF.

The CDR3 loop is CASSLTGTGSSGANVLTF. The DNA for the CDR3 is TGTGCCAGCAGTTTAACCGGGACAGGGTCATCGGGGGCCAACGTCCTGACTTTC. The chain is built from TRBV27 and TRBJ2-6; 9 positions agree with TRBD1. The ends lost 2 bases at V and 4 bases at J; junction bases unmatched: 9. Germline loops: CDR1 MNHEY, CDR2 SMNVEV (reference sequence). The CDR3 spans 18 residues.

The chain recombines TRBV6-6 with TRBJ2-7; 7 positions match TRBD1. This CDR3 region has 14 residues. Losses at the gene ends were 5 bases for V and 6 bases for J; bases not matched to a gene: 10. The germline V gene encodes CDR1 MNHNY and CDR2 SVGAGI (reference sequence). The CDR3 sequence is CASSMPQGMGEQYF. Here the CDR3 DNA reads TGTGCCAGCAGTATGCCACAGGGGATGGGCGAGCAGTACTTC.

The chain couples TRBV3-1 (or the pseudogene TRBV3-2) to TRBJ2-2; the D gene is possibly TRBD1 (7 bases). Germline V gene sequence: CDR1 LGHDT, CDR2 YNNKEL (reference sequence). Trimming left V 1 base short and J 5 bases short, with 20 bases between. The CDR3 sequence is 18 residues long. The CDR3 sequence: CASSQGPLQGRRTGELFF. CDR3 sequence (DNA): TGTGCCAGCAGCCAAGGGCCCCTACAGGGGAGGCGTACCGGGGAGCTGTTTTTT.

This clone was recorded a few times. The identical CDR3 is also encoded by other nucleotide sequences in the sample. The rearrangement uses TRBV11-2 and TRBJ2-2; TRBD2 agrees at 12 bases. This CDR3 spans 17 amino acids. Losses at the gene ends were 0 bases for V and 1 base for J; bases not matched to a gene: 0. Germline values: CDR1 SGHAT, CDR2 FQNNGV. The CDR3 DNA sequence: TGTGCCAGCAGCTTAGAACTAGCGGGAGGGAACACCGGGGAGCTGTTTTTT. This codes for CASSLELAGGNTGELFF.

As DNA, the CDR3 is TGTGCCAGCAGGAAGGGGACAGGGATAGTAACAGATACGCAGTATTTT. Translating gives CASRKGTGIVTDTQYF. The V gene is TRBV2, the J gene TRBJ2-3; TRBD1 matches at 9 bases. Trimming at V came to 6 bases and at J to 3 bases, leaving 10 bases not matched to a gene. The V gene's germline CDR1 is SNHLY and CDR2 FYNNEI. CDR3 length: 16 residues.

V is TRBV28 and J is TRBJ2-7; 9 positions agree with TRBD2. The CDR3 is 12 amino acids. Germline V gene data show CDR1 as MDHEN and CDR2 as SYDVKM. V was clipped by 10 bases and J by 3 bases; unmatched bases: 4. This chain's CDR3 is CAILAGNYEQYF. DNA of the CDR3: TGTGCCATCCTAGCGGGGAACTACGAGCAGTACTTC.

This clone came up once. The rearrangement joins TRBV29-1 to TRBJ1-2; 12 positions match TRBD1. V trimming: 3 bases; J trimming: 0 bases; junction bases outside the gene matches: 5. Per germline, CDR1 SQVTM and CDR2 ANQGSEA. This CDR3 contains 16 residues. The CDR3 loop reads CSVDRDRGQANYGYTF. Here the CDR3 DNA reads TGCAGCGTTGACCGGGACAGGGGGCAAGCTAACTATGGCTACACCTTC.

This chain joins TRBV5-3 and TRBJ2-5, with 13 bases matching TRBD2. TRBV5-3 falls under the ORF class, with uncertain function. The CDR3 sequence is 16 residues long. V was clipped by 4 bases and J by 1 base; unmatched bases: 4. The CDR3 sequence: CARSPRTSGGQETQYF. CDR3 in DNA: TGTGCCAGAAGCCCGCGGACTAGCGGGGGCCAAGAGACCCAGTACTTC.

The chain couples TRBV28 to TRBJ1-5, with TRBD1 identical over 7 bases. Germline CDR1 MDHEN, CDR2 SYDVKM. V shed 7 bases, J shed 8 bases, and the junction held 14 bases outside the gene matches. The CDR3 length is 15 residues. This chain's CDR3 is CASIRTGPGEKPQHF. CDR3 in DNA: TGTGCCAGCATACGGACAGGCCCGGGTGAGAAGCCCCAGCATTTT.

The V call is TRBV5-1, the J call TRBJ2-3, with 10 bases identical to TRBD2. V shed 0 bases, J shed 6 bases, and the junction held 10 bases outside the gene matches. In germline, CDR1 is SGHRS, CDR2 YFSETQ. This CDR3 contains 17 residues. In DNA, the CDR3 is TGCGCCAGCAGCTTGGAGGCTAGCGGGAGAGGGGCGGATACGCAGTATTTT. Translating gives CASSLEASGRGADTQYF.

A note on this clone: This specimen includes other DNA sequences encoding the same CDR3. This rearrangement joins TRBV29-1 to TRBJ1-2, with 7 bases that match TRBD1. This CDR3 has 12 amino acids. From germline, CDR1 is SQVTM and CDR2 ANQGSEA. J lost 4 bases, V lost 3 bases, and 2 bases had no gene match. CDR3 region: CSVETGTYGYTF. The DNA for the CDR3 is TGCAGCGTTGAGACAGGGACCTATGGCTACACCTTC.

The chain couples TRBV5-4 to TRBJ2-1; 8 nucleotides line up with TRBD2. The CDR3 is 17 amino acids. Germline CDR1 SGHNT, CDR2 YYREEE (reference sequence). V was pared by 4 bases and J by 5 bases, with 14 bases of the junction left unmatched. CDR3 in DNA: TGTGCCAGCAGCCCCCCTTATGTTCGGGGGGGGCACAATGAGCAGTTCTTC. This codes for CASSPPYVRGGHNEQFF.

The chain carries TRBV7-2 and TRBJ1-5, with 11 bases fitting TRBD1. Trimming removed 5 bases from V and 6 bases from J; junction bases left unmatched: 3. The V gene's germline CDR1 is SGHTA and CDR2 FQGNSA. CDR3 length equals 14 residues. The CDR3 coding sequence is TGTGCCAGCAGCGAGGGACAGGGGGTTCAGCCCCAGCATTTT. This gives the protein CASSEGQGVQPQHF.

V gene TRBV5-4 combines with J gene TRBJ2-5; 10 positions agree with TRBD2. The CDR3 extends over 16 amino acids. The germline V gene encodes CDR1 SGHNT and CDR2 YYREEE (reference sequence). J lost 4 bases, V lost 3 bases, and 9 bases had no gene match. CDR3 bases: TGTGCCAGCAGCTCGGGAGAAGCGGGAGGGGGAGAGACCCAGTACTTC. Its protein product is CASSSGEAGGGETQYF.

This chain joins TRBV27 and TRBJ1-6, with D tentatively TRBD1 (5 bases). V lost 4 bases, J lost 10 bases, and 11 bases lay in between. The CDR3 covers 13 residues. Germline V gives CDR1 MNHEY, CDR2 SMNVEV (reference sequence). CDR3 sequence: CASSWGVNSPLHF. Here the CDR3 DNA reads TGTGCCAGCAGTTGGGGCGTTAACTCACCCCTCCACTTT.

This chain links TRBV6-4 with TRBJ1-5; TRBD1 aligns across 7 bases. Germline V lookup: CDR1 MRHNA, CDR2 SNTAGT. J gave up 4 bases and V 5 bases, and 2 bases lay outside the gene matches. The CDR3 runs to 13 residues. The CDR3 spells CASSSGGNQPQHF. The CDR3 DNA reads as TGTGCCAGCAGTTCAGGGGGAAATCAGCCCCAGCATTTT.

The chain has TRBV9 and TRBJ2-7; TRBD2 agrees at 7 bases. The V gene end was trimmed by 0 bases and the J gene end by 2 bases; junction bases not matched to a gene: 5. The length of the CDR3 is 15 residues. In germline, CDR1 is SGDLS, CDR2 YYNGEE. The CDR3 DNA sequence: TGTGCCAGCAGCGTAGAGGGACTACCCACCTACGAGCAGTACTTC. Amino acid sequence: CASSVEGLPTYEQYF.

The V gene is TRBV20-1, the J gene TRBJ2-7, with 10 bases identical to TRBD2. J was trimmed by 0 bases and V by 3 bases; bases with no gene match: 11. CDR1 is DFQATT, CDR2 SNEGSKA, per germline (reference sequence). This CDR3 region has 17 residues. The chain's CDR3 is CSASSLSGRKNSYEQYF. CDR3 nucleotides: TGCAGTGCTAGTTCCCTTAGCGGGAGGAAAAACTCCTACGAGCAGTACTTC.

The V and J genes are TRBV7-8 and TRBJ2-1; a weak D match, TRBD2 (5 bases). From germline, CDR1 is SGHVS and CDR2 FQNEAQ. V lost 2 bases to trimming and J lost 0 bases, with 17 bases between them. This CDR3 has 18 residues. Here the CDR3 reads CASSLLLPSTSSYNEQFF. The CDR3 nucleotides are TGTGCCAGCAGCTTACTACTACCTAGCACGAGCTCCTACAATGAGCAGTTCTTC.